What follows are 10 T cell receptor beta chains derived from one specimen sequenced in a study of OX40 agonist ivuxolimab in advanced cancers. Libraries were prepared by immunoSEQ multiplex PCR; TCRdb keeps only in-frame clonotypes and omits some of them. Of roughly 80,000 clones in the sample, roughly 85% were seen once. Specimen: CD4+ or CD8+ T cells sorted from blood, collected in a trial of the OX40 agonist ivuxolimab. The receptor source for this set is an adult with an advanced solid tumor such as melanoma, head and neck, liver or kidney cancer.

The genes are TRBV28 and TRBJ2-7; a possible D gene is TRBD1 (6 bases). Trimming removed 4 bases at V and 3 bases at J, with 7 bases between. Germline V CDR1 and CDR2: MDHEN, SYDVKM. The CDR3 sequence is 12 residues long. The CDR3: CASSSGVYEQYF. For the CDR3, the DNA is TGTGCCAGCAGTTCAGGGGTCTACGAGCAGTACTTC.

The rearrangement joins TRBV27 to TRBJ1-2; 9 nucleotides match TRBD1. Germline assignment: CDR1 MNHEY and CDR2 SMNVEV (reference sequence). The CDR3 extends over 14 amino acids. V lost 6 bases and J lost 6; bases outside the gene matches: 8. CDR3 residues: CASRPGQGLHGYTF. The CDR3 DNA reads TGTGCCAGCAGACCGGGACAGGGACTCCATGGCTACACCTTC.

Details on this clone: Germline and junction disagree at one end, which may indicate a read error. The chain combines TRBV5-6 with TRBJ1-5; TRBD1 might be the D (5 bases). The CDR3 runs 14 residues. Per germline, CDR1 SGHDT and CDR2 YYEEEE. In DNA, the CDR3 is TGTGCCAGAAGCTTGGGGGAGAGCAATCAGCCCCAGCATTTT. Translated, it gives CARSLGESNQPQHF.

Remarks on this clone: At one end, the junction sequence differs from germline, possibly due to a read error. CDR3 coding DNA: TGTGCCAGTAGTGCGACTAGCTACGATGAGCAGTTCTTC. Encoded protein: CASSATSYDEQFF. V gene TRBV19 combines with J gene TRBJ2-1, with 7 bases identical to TRBD2. In germline, CDR1 is LNHDA, CDR2 SQIVND (reference sequence). The CDR3 has 13 amino acids.

The chain recombines TRBV14 with TRBJ2-4; a weak D match, TRBD2 (5 bases). Trimming left V 5 bases short and J 0 bases short, with 23 bases between. This CDR3 has 19 residues. Germline CDR1 is SGHDN and CDR2 is FVKESK. In DNA form, the CDR3 reads TGTGCCAGCAGCACACAAAGGAAGCGGACCCCCTTAGCCAAAAACATTCAGTACTTC. Encoded protein: CASSTQRKRTPLAKNIQYF.

This clone was counted a few times. Here the CDR3 DNA reads TGTGCCAGCAGCTCATACAGGGGGCAGAGCCCCGGGGAGCTGTTTTTT. The encoded protein is CASSSYRGQSPGELFF. The rearrangement links TRBV11-3 to TRBJ2-2; 9 bases map to TRBD1. V lost 4 bases to trimming and J lost 6 bases; unmatched junction nucleotides: 9. CDR3 length: 16 residues. CDR1 is SGHNT and CDR2 is YENEEA in the germline V gene.

CDR3 bases: TGTGCCAGCAGTAACATCCTAGAGTGGGGCTACACCTTC. Translated, it gives CASSNILEWGYTF. This sequence joins TRBV28 and TRBJ1-2; D gene unclear. The germline V and J ends were trimmed by 5 bases and 8 bases, with 15 bases remaining between them. This CDR3 spans 13 amino acids. Germline CDR1 and CDR2: MDHEN and SYDVKM.

The chain uses TRBV6-1 and TRBJ1-5; tentatively, D is TRBD1 (5 bases). Germline CDR1 MNHNS, CDR2 SASEGT. The CDR3 contains 14 residues. V was trimmed by 8 bases and J by 3 bases, leaving 14 bases between them. The CDR3 protein is CASEIGTVNQPQHF. DNA of the CDR3: TGTGCCAGCGAGATAGGGACGGTCAATCAGCCCCAGCATTTT.

The J gene is TRBJ1-1, the V gene TRBV6-1; TRBD1 aligns across 7 bases. Germline trimming cut 6 bases from V and 1 base from J; bases unmatched to any gene: 8. The germline gives CDR1 MNHNS, CDR2 SASEGT. The CDR3 length is 15 residues. CDR3: CASRDKGQANTEAFF. DNA of the CDR3: TGTGCCAGCAGAGATAAAGGACAGGCGAACACTGAAGCTTTCTTT.

This chain links TRBV5-1 with TRBJ2-7, with unresolved D. This CDR3 spans 15 amino acids. Germline loops: CDR1 SGHRS, CDR2 YFSETQ. Trimming left V 0 bases short and J 2 bases short, with 12 bases between. The CDR3 loop is CASSLDGTDTYEQYF. The CDR3, as DNA: TGCGCCAGCAGCTTGGATGGTACGGATACCTACGAGCAGTACTTC.